This note documents a single T cell receptor beta chain sequence. Its antigen remains unidentified. V was pared by 8 bases and J by 2 bases, with 18 bases between. CDR3 length equals 15 residues. From germline, CDR1 is MNHEY and CDR2 SMNVEV (reference sequence). These data are taken from a study of post-analysis software for immune sequencing data. Study-level background: Patients with relapsing-remitting, secondary progressive and progressive-relapsing multiple sclerosis courses were all represented.

cDNA libraries for TCR beta contained unique molecular identifiers. TCRdb re-analysed the PCR reads in MiXCR, keeping a single row per CDR3 protein. The sample has approximately 570,000 distinct CDR3 sequences, around 40% seen once. Regarding the study as a whole: Compared with controls, patients had more of five or six TRBV segments, including TRBV5-6, TRBV5-1 and TRBV20-1.

This receptor was taken from a girl aged 10 to 17 with multiple sclerosis. Material: blood. The rearrangement links TRBV27 to TRBJ1-1; TRBD1 might be the D (5 bases). Written as DNA, the CDR3 is TGTGCCAGCTTTTCCTGGGGCAGCTCCAACACTGAAGCTTTCTTT. Translation gives CASFSWGSSNTEAFF.